The 28 T cell receptor beta chains below come from one sample, sequenced in a study of cytomegalovirus exposure and HLA in healthy donors. The study ran its PCR with 60 Vbeta and 13 Jbeta primers. The method was immunoSEQ multiplex PCR; TCRdb's version includes in-frame clones alone and lacks a portion of them. The repertoire includes about 31,000 clones, about 65% of them detected once, and roughly 22% sits in the top ten. Sequencing was carried out using PBMCs. These receptor sequences come from a man aged 50-59 years in good health and CMV-seropositive.

This chain connects TRBV5-1 to TRBJ2-7, with 7 bases aligning to TRBD1. The CDR3 runs to 14 residues. CDR1 is SGHRS and CDR2 is YFSETQ in the germline V gene. The J segment lost 7 bases and the V segment lost 4 bases, leaving 11 bases of the junction unmatched. This CDR3 is CASSPDRVGAEQYF. The CDR3 coding sequence is TGCGCCAGCAGCCCTGACAGGGTGGGTGCTGAGCAGTACTTC.

This clone has more than one count but fewer than ten. This chain uses TRBV6-1 with TRBJ2-1; TRBD1 agrees at 7 bases. Trimming removed 3 bases from V and 15 bases from J; junction bases left unmatched: 11. The CDR3 runs to 13 residues. Germline CDR1 reads MNHNS; CDR2 reads SASEGT. CDR3 sequence (DNA): TGTGCCAGCAGTGAGAGATCCGGGACAGAGGCGTTCTTC. Protein: CASSERSGTEAFF.

This clone has a handful of counts. This chain uses TRBV5-5 with TRBJ1-5; TRBD1 matches 7 bases. Germline V gene lookup returns CDR1 SGHKS and CDR2 YYEKEE (reference sequence). CDR3 length: 14 amino acids. V was pared by 3 bases and J by 2 bases, with 2 bases of the junction left unmatched. CDR3 nucleotide sequence: TGTGCCAGCAGCTCAGGGGGGCGCAATCAGCCCCAGCATTTT. Encoded protein: CASSSGGRNQPQHF. The whole variable domain, remainder taken from reference TRBV5-5 and TRBJ1-5, is DAGVTQSPTHLIKTRGQQVTLRCSPISGHKSVSWYQQVLGQGPQFIFQYYEKEERGRGNFPDRFSARQFPNYSSELNVNALLLGDSALYLCASSSGGRNQPQHFGDGTRLSIL.

The V and J genes are TRBV4-2 and TRBJ1-6; D remains unclear. The CDR3 length is 13 residues. CDR1 is LGHNA, CDR2 YNFKEQ, per germline. The V end lost 0 bases, the J end lost 10 bases, and 7 bases lay between the germline ends. The CDR3 nucleotides read TGTGCCAGCAGCCAAGAGAGGGTGTCACCCCTCCACTTT. Translation: CASSQERVSPLHF.

This clone is medium-sized (0.01 to 0.1%) in the sample. J is TRBJ2-1 and V is TRBV14, with D possibly TRBD2 on 5 matching bases. There are 15 residues in the CDR3. Trimming stripped 1 base from V and 4 bases from J, with 11 bases between. Germline V gives CDR1 SGHDN, CDR2 FVKESK. For the CDR3, the DNA is TGTGCCAGCAGCCAAGGGGCAGGAGGATACAATGAGCAGTTCTTC. Translation gives CASSQGAGGYNEQFF.

The sample holds a few counts of this clone. This rearrangement joins TRBV4-1 to TRBJ2-3; 10 bases align to TRBD1. The CDR3 sequence is 17 residues long. The V segment lost 0 bases and the J segment 0 bases; nucleotides outside the gene matches: 3. Germline lookup yields CDR1 MGHRA and CDR2 YSYEKL. The CDR3 nucleotides are TGCGCCAGCAGCCAAGACGGGACAGGGGCGAGCACAGATACGCAGTATTTT. Its protein product is CASSQDGTGASTDTQYF.

The chain employs TRBV28 and TRBJ2-3, with 7 bases lining up with TRBD1. Germline V lookup: CDR1 MDHEN, CDR2 SYDVKM. There are 16 residues in the CDR3. J was trimmed by 1 base and V by 5 bases; bases with no gene match: 9. The CDR3 DNA reads TGTGCCAGCAGTCCCACCGCAGGGGGTGGCACAGATACGCAGTATTTT. Amino acid sequence: CASSPTAGGGTDTQYF.

The gene calls are TRBV15 and TRBJ2-1; D possibly corresponds to TRBD2 (5 bases). V dropped 1 base and J dropped 9 bases, with 13 bases sitting between them. This CDR3 comprises 14 residues. CDR1 and CDR2 (germline): LNHNV, YYDKDF (reference sequence). CDR3 DNA: TGTGCCACCAGCAGAGTCTGGCAGGAGGCTGAGCAGTTCTTC. Its translation is CATSRVWQEAEQFF.

The CDR3 protein is CASSYSGLSNQPQHF. CDR3 coding DNA: TGTGCCAGCAGTTACTCGGGCCTTAGCAATCAGCCCCAGCATTTT. The rearrangement links TRBV6-5 to TRBJ1-5; D is uncertain. V lost 0 bases and J 0 bases, leaving 6 bases between the germline ends. Germline values: CDR1 MNHEY, CDR2 SVGAGI. The CDR3 consists of 15 residues.

V and J are TRBV5-4 and TRBJ2-5; D might be TRBD2 (6 bases). Per the germline V gene, CDR1 is SGHNT and CDR2 is YYREEE (reference sequence). This CDR3 is 13 amino acids long. The germline V and J ends were trimmed by 4 bases and 4 bases, with 11 bases remaining between them. CDR3 residues: CASSGGSRETQYF. The CDR3 coding sequence is TGTGCCAGCAGCGGGGGGTCCCGAGAGACCCAGTACTTC.

This chain joins TRBV7-8 and TRBJ2-3, with 7 bases aligning to TRBD1. CDR3 size: 16 residues. CDR1 is SGHVS, CDR2 FQNEAQ, per germline. The junction had 10 bases not matched to a gene; V was cut back by 5 bases and J by 2 bases. CDR3 residues: CASSISTGRDTDTQYF. The DNA of the CDR3 is TGTGCCAGCAGCATTTCGACAGGGCGTGACACAGATACGCAGTATTTT.

The chain combines TRBV9 with TRBJ2-7; D call uncertain. Trimming shortened V by 0 bases and J by 3 bases, and 10 bases separated the two germline ends. There are 14 residues in the CDR3. Germline CDR1 and CDR2: SGDLS and YYNGEE. CDR3 sequence reads: CASSVALQNYEQYF. In nucleotides, the CDR3 is TGTGCCAGCAGCGTAGCTCTACAGAACTACGAGCAGTACTTC.

This clone was seen a handful of times. For the CDR3, the DNA is TGTGCCACGAGGGACAGGCAGACTAATGAAAAACTGTTTTTT. Translated, it gives CATRDRQTNEKLFF. The rearrangement joins TRBV15 to TRBJ1-4, with 8 bases that match TRBD1. CDR1 is LNHNV, CDR2 YYDKDF, per germline (reference sequence). The J segment lost 2 bases and the V segment lost 9 bases, leaving 5 bases of the junction unmatched. CDR3 length: 14 residues.

The gene calls are TRBV27 and TRBJ2-3; D is perhaps TRBD2 (6 bases). The CDR3 is made up of 14 amino acids. V was trimmed by 4 bases and J by 3 bases, leaving 11 bases between them. The germline V gene encodes CDR1 MNHEY and CDR2 SMNVEV (reference sequence). In nucleotides, the CDR3 is TGTGCCAGCAGTTGGCAACTAGCAACAGATACGCAGTATTTT. It translates to CASSWQLATDTQYF.

The chain recombines TRBV20-1 with TRBJ2-7; D gene unclear. V was clipped by 1 base and J by 7 bases, with 5 bases between them. The germline V gene has CDR1 DFQATT and CDR2 SNEGSKA (reference sequence). The CDR3 runs to 10 residues. CDR3 DNA sequence: TGCAGTGCTAGAGTCGGGGAGCAGTACTTC. Protein sequence: CSARVGEQYF.

V gene TRBV19 combines with J gene TRBJ1-5; TRBD1 might be the D (6 bases). Germline CDR1 is LNHDA and CDR2 is SQIVND (reference sequence). This CDR3 is 13 amino acids long. Trimming shortened V by 5 bases and J by 4 bases, and 9 bases separated the two germline ends. CDR3 in amino acids: CASSRTENQPQHF. The CDR3, as DNA: TGTGCCAGTAGTCGGACAGAGAATCAGCCCCAGCATTTT.

The rearrangement joins TRBV10-2 to TRBJ1-5; 7 bases agree with TRBD1. The CDR3 runs 14 residues. Germline V gene lookup returns CDR1 WSHSY and CDR2 SAAADI. V dropped 6 bases and J dropped 4; count of bases not matched to a gene: 6. The CDR3 loop reads CASRDTGVNQPQHF. The DNA for the CDR3 is TGCGCCAGCAGAGACACAGGGGTGAATCAGCCCCAGCATTTT.

This clone was detected a few times. V usage is TRBV4-1 and J usage is TRBJ2-7, with 10 bases that match TRBD2. The V gene end was trimmed by 9 bases and the J gene end by 4 bases; junction bases not matched to a gene: 18. The V gene's germline CDR1 is MGHRA and CDR2 YSYEKL. The CDR3 has 17 amino acids. CDR3 DNA: TGCGCCAGTATAAGGGTCCTAGCGGGAGAGCCGCGGTACGAGCAGTACTTC. It codes for CASIRVLAGEPRYEQYF.

This clone occurred a few times. The V call is TRBV4-1, the J call TRBJ2-1; TRBD2 agrees at 11 bases. The J segment lost 15 bases and the V segment lost 1 base, leaving 8 bases of the junction unmatched. Germline CDR1 reads MGHRA; CDR2 reads YSYEKL. This CDR3 is 14 amino acids long. CDR3 coding DNA: TGCGCCAGCAGCCAAGTCGCTAGCGGGGGGCGTGGGTTCTTC. Its protein is CASSQVASGGRGFF.

This rearrangement joins TRBV5-1 to TRBJ2-5; 8 bases map to TRBD1. Germline values: CDR1 SGHRS, CDR2 YFSETQ. Trimming took 4 bases from V and 5 from J; bases not matched to a gene: 4. This CDR3 has 13 amino acids. CDR3 sequence reads: CASSTGQGETQYF. The CDR3 DNA follows: TGCGCCAGCAGCACCGGACAGGGTGAGACCCAGTACTTC.

The V and J genes are TRBV6-1 and TRBJ1-4; TRBD1 might be the D (5 bases). CDR1 MNHNS and CDR2 SASEGT come from the germline V gene. The CDR3 consists of 14 residues. Trimming pared 4 bases from V and 6 bases from J, leaving 12 bases between. The CDR3 nucleotides read TGTGCCAGCAGTGTTGCAGGGAGGGATGAAAAACTGTTTTTT. It encodes CASSVAGRDEKLFF.

The chain employs TRBV28 and TRBJ2-7; 8 bases align to TRBD1. Trimming removed 6 bases from V and 1 base from J; junction bases left unmatched: 8. The CDR3 sequence is 15 residues long. Germline V gene data show CDR1 as MDHEN and CDR2 as SYDVKM. The CDR3 protein is CASSRDRTRSYEQYF. CDR3 nucleotide sequence: TGTGCCAGCAGCCGGGACAGGACTCGGTCCTACGAGCAGTACTTC.

The chain recombines TRBV30 with TRBJ1-2; the D gene is possibly TRBD1 (5 bases). Deletions cut 5 bases from V and 8 bases from J, with 12 bases between. The CDR3 sequence is 11 residues long. From germline, CDR1 is GTSNPN and CDR2 SVGIG (reference sequence). The DNA of the CDR3 is TGTGCCTGGTCTACAGGTGGCGGCTACACCTTC. Its translation is CAWSTGGGYTF. Full variable domain (rest looked up from reference TRBV30 and TRBJ1-2): SQTIHQWPATLVQPVGSPLSLECTVEGTSNPNLYWYRQAAGRGLQLLFYSVGIGQISSEVPQNLSASRPQDRQFILSSKKLLLSDSGFYLCAWSTGGGYTFGSGTRLTVV.

This clone occurred a few times. This rearrangement joins TRBV25-1 to TRBJ1-2; D is perhaps TRBD1 (5 bases). CDR1 is MGHDK, CDR2 SYGVNS, per germline. Trimming shortened V by 10 bases and J by 7 bases, and 16 bases separated the two germline ends. The CDR3 has 12 amino acids. This CDR3 is CATDPGTGGYTF. The CDR3 DNA reads TGTGCCACCGATCCAGGGACTGGTGGCTACACCTTC.

This sequence joins TRBV30 and TRBJ1-2, with 7 bases identical to TRBD1. This CDR3 is 16 amino acids long. Germline values: CDR1 GTSNPN, CDR2 SVGIG (reference sequence). V trimming: 1 base; J trimming: 7 bases; junction bases outside the gene matches: 15. CDR3 bases: TGTGCCTGGAGTGGTCGAGGGGGCGGTGAGGTTAGTGGCTACACCTTC. Its translation: CAWSGRGGGEVSGYTF.

This clone was observed a few times. The V and J genes are TRBV5-1 and TRBJ1-6, with 8 positions matching TRBD1. After removal of 0 bases from V and 5 bases from J, the junction contained 4 bases not matched to a gene. The CDR3 spans 16 residues. Germline V gene lookup returns CDR1 SGHRS and CDR2 YFSETQ. In DNA, the CDR3 is TGCGCCAGCAGCTTGGAGACAGGGGCGAATAATTCACCCCTCCACTTT. Translated: CASSLETGANNSPLHF. The variable domain in full, completed from reference TRBV5-1 and TRBJ1-6, reads KAGVTQTPRYLIKTRGQQVTLSCSPISGHRSVSWYQQTPGQGLQFLFEYFSETQRNKGNFPGRFSGRQFSNSRSEMNVSTLELGDSALYLCASSLETGANNSPLHFGNGTRLTVT.

The rearrangement links TRBV29-1 to TRBJ2-7; 9 positions agree with TRBD1. The CDR3 loop spans 15 amino acids. Trimming at V came to 4 bases and at J to 6 bases, leaving 13 bases not matched to a gene. Germline loops: CDR1 SQVTM, CDR2 ANQGSEA. CDR3 bases: TGCAGCGTTGGGGGAGGTGGGACAGGGCTAGCCGAGCAGTACTTC. Its translation: CSVGGGGTGLAEQYF.

The gene calls are TRBV5-1 and TRBJ2-7; 7 bases are a match to TRBD2. Trimming at V came to 0 bases and at J to 4 bases, leaving 13 bases not matched to a gene. Germline V gives CDR1 SGHRS, CDR2 YFSETQ. The CDR3 spans 17 residues. DNA of the CDR3: TGCGCCAGCAGCTTGGGGGGCGGGGCAGCGGGGCATTACGAGCAGTACTTC. This sequence encodes CASSLGGGAAGHYEQYF. Drawing the rest from reference TRBV5-1 and TRBJ2-7, the complete variable domain is KAGVTQTPRYLIKTRGQQVTLSCSPISGHRSVSWYQQTPGQGLQFLFEYFSETQRNKGNFPGRFSGRQFSNSRSEMNVSTLELGDSALYLCASSLGGGAAGHYEQYFGPGTRLTVT.